This T cell receptor (beta chain) originates from a study of T cells in localized non-small cell lung cancer. The CDR3 is 16 amino acids. V was clipped by 1 base and J by 2 bases, with 13 bases between them. Germline V gene lookup returns CDR1 MGHRA and CDR2 YSYEKL. Only in-frame clones appear in the TCRdb table, and some are missing; sequencing was by immunoSEQ multiplex PCR. Altogether 35,000 to 40,000 clones are present, over 80% being singletons, with the ten largest covering around 2.9%. Turning to this clone: Antigen specificity is unknown.

Points from the study as a whole: Clonality peaked in uninvolved adjacent lung rather than tumor.

The specimen was peripheral blood, collected before any cancer treatment. The chain uses TRBV4-1 and TRBJ2-3; D is unclear. The receptor's source is a woman aged 35-75 years with stage I lung adenocarcinoma. CDR3 in amino acids: CASSQVWGSTTDTQYF. CDR3 DNA: TGCGCCAGCAGCCAAGTATGGGGATCGACCACAGATACGCAGTATTTT.